Listed below are T cell receptor beta chains from one sample, sequenced in a study of blood T cell repertoires in COVID-19. This table comes from immunoSEQ multiplex PCR, and its TCRdb copy is limited to in-frame clones, with some not included. Of 140,000 or so clones in the sample, roughly 79% were seen once. The sequenced sample was peripheral blood. The receptors shown here come from a man aged 50 to 59 with active or convalescent COVID-19. Both conserved end residues are part of each CDR3. Each record gives: CDR3 length, D gene, clone size, J gene, V gene, CDR3 protein, CDR3 DNA. D genes are given only for firm matches. Only some rows state a clone size, as once, few, many or a class for expanded clones.

CDR3 length: 16
D gene: TRBD1
clone size: .
J gene: TRBJ2-7
V gene: TRBV3-1/TRBV3-2
CDR3 protein: CASSHQPGQGKYEQYF
CDR3 DNA: TGTGCCAGCAGCCATCAGCCGGGACAGGGAAAATACGAGCAGTACTTC

CDR3 length: 16
D gene: TRBD2
clone size: .
J gene: TRBJ2-2
V gene: TRBV7-8
CDR3 protein: CASSPEVAGGAGELFF
CDR3 DNA: TGTGCCAGCAGCCCCGAGGTGGCGGGAGGGGCCGGGGAGCTGTTTTTT

CDR3 length: 17
D gene: TRBD1
clone size: .
J gene: TRBJ1-2
V gene: TRBV18
CDR3 protein: CASSPGQGIIANYGYTF
CDR3 DNA: TGTGCCAGCTCACCAGGACAGGGAATAATAGCTAACTATGGCTACACCTTC

CDR3 length: 20
D gene: TRBD2
clone size: few
J gene: TRBJ2-1
V gene: TRBV11-2
CDR3 protein: CASSLESLGGYLGLYNEQFF
CDR3 DNA: TGTGCCAGCAGCTTAGAGAGCCTCGGGGGGTATTTGGGGTTATACAATGAGCAGTTCTTC

CDR3 length: 14
D gene: TRBD2
clone size: .
J gene: TRBJ2-2
V gene: TRBV27
CDR3 protein: CASSLTSGRRELFF
CDR3 DNA: TGTGCCAGCAGTTTGACTAGCGGTCGGAGGGAGCTGTTTTTT

CDR3 length: 16
D gene: .
clone size: .
J gene: TRBJ2-1
V gene: TRBV7-3
CDR3 protein: CASSWVGGTNYNEQFF
CDR3 DNA: TGTGCCAGCAGCTGGGTAGGGGGAACAAACTACAATGAGCAGTTCTTC

CDR3 length: 16
D gene: .
clone size: once
J gene: TRBJ2-6
V gene: TRBV19
CDR3 protein: CASSGAIASGANVLTF
CDR3 DNA: TGTGCCAGTAGTGGGGCGATCGCCTCTGGGGCCAACGTCCTGACTTTC

CDR3 length: 16
D gene: .
clone size: .
J gene: TRBJ2-7
V gene: TRBV15
CDR3 protein: CATSRDRGATAYEQYF
CDR3 DNA: TGTGCCACCAGCAGAGATCGGGGGGCTACCGCCTACGAGCAGTACTTC

CDR3 length: 13
D gene: .
clone size: .
J gene: TRBJ1-2
V gene: TRBV5-6
CDR3 protein: CASSSQGVYGYTF
CDR3 DNA: TGTGCCAGCAGCTCTCAGGGTGTCTATGGCTACACCTTC

CDR3 length: 14
D gene: .
clone size: few
J gene: TRBJ2-1
V gene: TRBV11-3
CDR3 protein: CASSLSATTDEQFF
CDR3 DNA: TGTGCCAGCAGCTTAAGTGCGACTACGGATGAGCAGTTCTTC

CDR3 length: 14
D gene: .
clone size: many
J gene: TRBJ2-1
V gene: TRBV27
CDR3 protein: CASRWAGPNNEQFF
CDR3 DNA: TGTGCCAGCAGATGGGCAGGCCCCAACAATGAGCAGTTCTTC

CDR3 length: 13
D gene: .
clone size: .
J gene: TRBJ2-2
V gene: TRBV2
CDR3 protein: CASSVIPGGELFF
CDR3 DNA: TGTGCCAGCAGCGTAATTCCCGGCGGGGAGCTGTTTTTT

CDR3 length: 15
D gene: TRBD1
clone size: .
J gene: TRBJ1-2
V gene: TRBV11-2
CDR3 protein: CASSLASGQGYGYTF
CDR3 DNA: TGTGCCAGCAGCTTAGCATCGGGACAGGGCTATGGCTACACCTTC

CDR3 length: 12
D gene: .
clone size: .
J gene: TRBJ1-1
V gene: TRBV28
CDR3 protein: CASRKEGTEAFF
CDR3 DNA: TGTGCCAGCCGCAAAGAGGGCACTGAAGCTTTCTTT

CDR3 length: 17
D gene: TRBD1
clone size: .
J gene: TRBJ1-3
V gene: TRBV4-1
CDR3 protein: CASSPQGQGASGDTIYF
CDR3 DNA: TGCGCCAGCAGCCCCCAGGGACAGGGGGCGTCAGGAGACACCATATATTTT

CDR3 length: 15
D gene: .
clone size: few
J gene: TRBJ1-5
V gene: TRBV19
CDR3 protein: CASSRMRVGNQPQHF
CDR3 DNA: TGTGCCAGTAGTCGTATGCGAGTCGGCAATCAGCCCCAGCATTTT

CDR3 length: 15
D gene: .
clone size: .
J gene: TRBJ2-3
V gene: TRBV4-2
CDR3 protein: CASSQELREQDTQYF
CDR3 DNA: TGTGCCAGCAGCCAAGAACTCCGGGAGCAAGATACGCAGTATTTT

CDR3 length: 15
D gene: TRBD2
clone size: few
J gene: TRBJ2-5
V gene: TRBV6-5
CDR3 protein: CASRGLAGGGETQYF
CDR3 DNA: TGTGCCAGCAGGGGACTAGCGGGAGGAGGAGAGACCCAGTACTTC

CDR3 length: 15
D gene: TRBD2
clone size: .
J gene: TRBJ2-7
V gene: TRBV7-6
CDR3 protein: CASSLATSGLYEQYF
CDR3 DNA: TGTGCCAGCAGCTTAGCGACTAGCGGATTGTATGAGCAGTACTTC

CDR3 length: 18
D gene: TRBD2
clone size: .
J gene: TRBJ2-7
V gene: TRBV2
CDR3 protein: CASSERAGRSQILYEQYF
CDR3 DNA: TGTGCCAGCAGTGAAAGGGCCGGGAGGTCCCAAATTCTCTACGAGCAGTACTTC

CDR3 length: 14
D gene: .
clone size: once
J gene: TRBJ1-6
V gene: TRBV7-8
CDR3 protein: CASSLEAGVAPLHF
CDR3 DNA: TGTGCCAGCAGCTTAGAGGCAGGGGTGGCACCCCTCCACTTT

CDR3 length: 14
D gene: .
clone size: .
J gene: TRBJ2-5
V gene: TRBV27
CDR3 protein: CASTSFWGEETQYF
CDR3 DNA: TGTGCCAGCACCTCATTTTGGGGAGAGGAGACCCAGTACTTC

CDR3 length: 14
D gene: TRBD2
clone size: .
J gene: TRBJ2-2
V gene: TRBV7-2
CDR3 protein: CASSRSGRDGELFF
CDR3 DNA: TGTGCCAGCAGCCGGAGCGGGAGAGACGGGGAGCTGTTTTTT

CDR3 length: 14
D gene: .
clone size: once
J gene: TRBJ2-5
V gene: TRBV6-5
CDR3 protein: CASSLNRGGKTQYF
CDR3 DNA: TGTGCCAGCAGCCTCAACAGGGGAGGAAAGACCCAGTACTTC

CDR3 length: 15
D gene: .
clone size: .
J gene: TRBJ2-1
V gene: TRBV7-6
CDR3 protein: CASSFSLASINEQFF
CDR3 DNA: TGTGCCAGCAGCTTTTCCCTAGCGTCAATCAATGAGCAGTTCTTC

CDR3 length: 15
D gene: .
clone size: .
J gene: TRBJ1-1
V gene: TRBV19
CDR3 protein: CASSIGGLGNTEAFF
CDR3 DNA: TGTGCCAGTAGTATCGGGGGATTGGGAAACACTGAAGCTTTCTTT

CDR3 length: 17
D gene: TRBD1
clone size: .
J gene: TRBJ1-2
V gene: TRBV7-9
CDR3 protein: CASSSGGDRGPDYGYTF
CDR3 DNA: TGTGCCAGCAGCTCTGGAGGGGACAGGGGGCCTGACTATGGCTACACCTTC

CDR3 length: 16
D gene: TRBD1
clone size: .
J gene: TRBJ2-2
V gene: TRBV27
CDR3 protein: CASSFLTGIVTGELFF
CDR3 DNA: TGTGCCAGCAGTTTCCTGACAGGGATTGTCACCGGGGAGCTGTTTTTT

CDR3 length: 16
D gene: .
clone size: .
J gene: TRBJ1-1
V gene: TRBV28
CDR3 protein: CASSLGPDRRLPQAFF
CDR3 DNA: TGTGCCAGCAGTTTAGGACCGGACAGACGCTTACCTCAAGCTTTCTTT

CDR3 length: 13
D gene: .
clone size: .
J gene: TRBJ2-1
V gene: TRBV24-1
CDR3 protein: CATSGGVRGEQFF
CDR3 DNA: TGTGCCACCAGTGGTGGCGTTAGGGGGGAGCAGTTCTTC

CDR3 length: 14
D gene: TRBD1
clone size: .
J gene: TRBJ1-2
V gene: TRBV30
CDR3 protein: CAWTEDRGAYGYTF
CDR3 DNA: TGTGCCTGGACGGAGGACAGGGGGGCCTATGGCTACACCTTC

CDR3 length: 15
D gene: TRBD1
clone size: .
J gene: TRBJ1-5
V gene: TRBV27
CDR3 protein: CASSSYGQGAQPQHF
CDR3 DNA: TGTGCCAGCAGTTCATACGGACAGGGCGCCCAGCCCCAGCATTTT

CDR3 length: 12
D gene: .
clone size: .
J gene: TRBJ2-7
V gene: TRBV11-2
CDR3 protein: CASSRGASEQYF
CDR3 DNA: TGTGCCAGCAGCCGCGGAGCGTCCGAGCAGTACTTC

CDR3 length: 13
D gene: .
clone size: .
J gene: TRBJ1-6
V gene: TRBV24-1
CDR3 protein: CATSVRVSSPLHF
CDR3 DNA: TGTGCCACCAGTGTGAGGGTAAGCTCACCCCTCCACTTT

CDR3 length: 18
D gene: .
clone size: .
J gene: TRBJ2-1
V gene: TRBV5-4
CDR3 protein: CASSLGISGLATYNEQFF
CDR3 DNA: TGTGCCAGCAGCTTGGGAATTTCGGGTCTAGCGACCTACAATGAGCAGTTCTTC

CDR3 length: 13
D gene: .
clone size: .
J gene: TRBJ2-3
V gene: TRBV6-1
CDR3 protein: CASSDMATDTQYF
CDR3 DNA: TGTGCCAGCAGTGATATGGCCACAGATACGCAGTATTTT

CDR3 length: 15
D gene: .
clone size: .
J gene: TRBJ1-4
V gene: TRBV27
CDR3 protein: CASSLGGGGDEKLFF
CDR3 DNA: TGTGCCAGCAGTTTAGGGGGAGGAGGGGACGAAAAACTGTTTTTT

CDR3 length: 15
D gene: TRBD1
clone size: .
J gene: TRBJ2-2
V gene: TRBV27
CDR3 protein: CASSLADRGSGELFF
CDR3 DNA: TGTGCCAGCAGTTTAGCGGACAGGGGGTCCGGGGAGCTGTTTTTT

CDR3 length: 13
D gene: TRBD2
clone size: .
J gene: TRBJ2-7
V gene: TRBV6-6
CDR3 protein: CASSWGGAYEQYF
CDR3 DNA: TGTGCCAGCAGTTGGGGGGGAGCCTACGAGCAGTACTTC

CDR3 length: 17
D gene: TRBD2
clone size: .
J gene: TRBJ2-3
V gene: TRBV4-2
CDR3 protein: CASSQRLAGGRADTQYF
CDR3 DNA: TGTGCCAGCAGCCAACGATTAGCGGGAGGTAGAGCAGATACGCAGTATTTT

CDR3 length: 18
D gene: .
clone size: .
J gene: TRBJ2-3
V gene: TRBV7-9
CDR3 protein: CASSSTAESLYSTDTQYF
CDR3 DNA: TGTGCCAGCAGCTCGACAGCTGAGTCGCTTTACAGCACAGATACGCAGTATTTT

CDR3 length: 13
D gene: .
clone size: few
J gene: TRBJ1-2
V gene: TRBV28
CDR3 protein: CASRGATIYGYTF
CDR3 DNA: TGTGCCAGCCGGGGGGCTACTATCTATGGCTACACCTTC

CDR3 length: 15
D gene: TRBD2
clone size: .
J gene: TRBJ2-5
V gene: TRBV3-1/TRBV3-2
CDR3 protein: CASSQGLAGGETQYF
CDR3 DNA: TGTGCCAGCAGCCAAGGACTAGCGGGAGGAGAGACCCAGTACTTC

CDR3 length: 17
D gene: TRBD1
clone size: .
J gene: TRBJ1-1
V gene: TRBV5-1
CDR3 protein: CASSNGQGTFMNTEAFF
CDR3 DNA: TGCGCCAGCAGCAACGGACAGGGTACGTTCATGAACACTGAAGCTTTCTTT

CDR3 length: 15
D gene: .
clone size: .
J gene: TRBJ2-3
V gene: TRBV3-1/TRBV3-2
CDR3 protein: CASSQFQGGTDTQYF
CDR3 DNA: TGTGCCAGCAGCCAATTCCAGGGTGGCACAGATACGCAGTATTTT

CDR3 length: 16
D gene: TRBD2
clone size: .
J gene: TRBJ2-2
V gene: TRBV4-2
CDR3 protein: CASSQVAGVNTGELFF
CDR3 DNA: TGTGCCAGCAGCCAAGTCGCGGGAGTAAACACCGGGGAGCTGTTTTTT

CDR3 length: 12
D gene: .
clone size: .
J gene: TRBJ1-2
V gene: TRBV30
CDR3 protein: CAWSVTEDGYTF
CDR3 DNA: TGTGCCTGGAGTGTAACGGAGGATGGCTACACCTTC